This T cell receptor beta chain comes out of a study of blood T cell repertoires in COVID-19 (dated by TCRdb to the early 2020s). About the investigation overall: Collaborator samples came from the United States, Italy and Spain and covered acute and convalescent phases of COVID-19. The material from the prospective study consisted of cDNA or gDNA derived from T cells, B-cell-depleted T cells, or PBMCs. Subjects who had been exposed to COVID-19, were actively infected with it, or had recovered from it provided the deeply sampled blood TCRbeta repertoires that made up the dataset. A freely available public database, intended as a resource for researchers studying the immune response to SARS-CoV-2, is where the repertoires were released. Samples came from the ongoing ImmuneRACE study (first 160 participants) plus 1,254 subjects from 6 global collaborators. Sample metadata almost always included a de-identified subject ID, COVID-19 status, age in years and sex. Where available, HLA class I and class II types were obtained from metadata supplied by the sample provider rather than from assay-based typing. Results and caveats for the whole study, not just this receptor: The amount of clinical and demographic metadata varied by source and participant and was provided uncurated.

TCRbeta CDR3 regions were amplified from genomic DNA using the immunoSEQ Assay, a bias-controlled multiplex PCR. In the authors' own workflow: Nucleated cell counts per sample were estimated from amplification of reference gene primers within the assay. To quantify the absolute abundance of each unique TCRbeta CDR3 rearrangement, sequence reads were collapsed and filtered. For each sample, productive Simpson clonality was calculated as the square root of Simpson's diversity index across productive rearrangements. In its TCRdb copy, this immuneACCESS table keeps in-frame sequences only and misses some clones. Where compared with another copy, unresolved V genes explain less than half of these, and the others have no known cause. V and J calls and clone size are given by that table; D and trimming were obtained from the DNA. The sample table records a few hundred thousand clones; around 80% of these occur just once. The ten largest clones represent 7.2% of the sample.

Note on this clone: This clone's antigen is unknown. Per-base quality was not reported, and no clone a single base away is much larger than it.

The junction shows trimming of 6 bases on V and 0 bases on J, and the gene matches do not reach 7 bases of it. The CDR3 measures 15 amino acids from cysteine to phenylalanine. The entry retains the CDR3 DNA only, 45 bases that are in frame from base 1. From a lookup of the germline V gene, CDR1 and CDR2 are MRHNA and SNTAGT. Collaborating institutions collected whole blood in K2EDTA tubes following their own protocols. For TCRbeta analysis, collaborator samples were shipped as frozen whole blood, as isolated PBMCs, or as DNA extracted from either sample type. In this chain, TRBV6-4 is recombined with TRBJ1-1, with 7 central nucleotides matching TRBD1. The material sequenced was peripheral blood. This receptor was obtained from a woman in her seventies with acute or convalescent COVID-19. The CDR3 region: CASRGQAQMNTEAFF. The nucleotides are TGTGCCAGCAGAGGACAGGCCCAGATGAACACTGAAGCTTTCTTT.